This T cell receptor (beta chain) was retrieved from a study of T cell repertoires in cytomegalovirus infection. Across the study: HLA-B-restricted CMV epitopes that are well studied, plus recently identified HLA-C-restricted ones, were used by the study. The public TCR beta signatures pointed to both CMV infection and matching HLA type.

To note about this clonotype: Its antigen is undetermined.

Study observations and caveats: Individuals carrying CMV plus the relevant HLA were identified by cumulative frequency of public TCR beta families. It was HLA-C-restricted CMV-specific TCR beta clonotypes that dominated the response ex vivo.

A single record per CDR3 protein comes from TCRdb applying MiXCR to the reads. The table records 650,000 to 900,000 distinct CDR3 sequences, about 27% of them present only once. Germline CDR1 is LNHDA and CDR2 is SQIVND (reference sequence). V was shortened by 3 bases and J by 8 bases, with 23 bases between the two germline ends. This CDR3 has 17 residues. The specimen comprised cultured CD8+ T cells from PBMCs, sampled from culture after CMV antigen stimulation. This receptor was taken from a human donor in good health (CMV status not recorded). Some clones in this sample may be carry-over from other donors' samples. The chain links TRBV19 to TRBJ2-1; D is undetermined. Written as DNA, the CDR3 is TGTGCCAGTAGTATTCCCCCAGCGACCGCCGGGCACGATGAGCAGTTCTTC. Translating it yields CASSIPPATAGHDEQFF.